This T cell receptor (beta chain) came from a study of T cell responses to AZD1222 COVID-19 vaccine. TCRdb's table, derived via immunoSEQ multiplex PCR, lists solely in-frame clones and lacks some. The top ten clones hold roughly 2% of a sample with roughly 180,000 clones, approximately 91% of them seen once. V gave up 2 bases and J gave up 0 bases, with 14 bases separating them. The CDR3 consists of 16 residues. From germline, CDR1 is SGHTA and CDR2 FQGNSA. This clone is a singleton in its sample. The antigen remains undetermined. Overall study results and limits: The donors showed a predominance of white British ancestry and of females, with possible underestimation of clonal diversity. Nearly half of unique spike-specific TCRs reportedly avoided B.1.351 and B.1.1.7 mutated regions.

The TCR comes from an adult who received the AZD1222 COVID-19 vaccine. V usage is TRBV7-2 and J usage is TRBJ2-7, with a possible D match to TRBD2 (5 bases). This specimen was peripheral blood, taken 28 days after the second AZD1222 dose. This chain's CDR3 is CASSLSGRISSYEQYF. The CDR3 coding sequence is TGTGCCAGCAGCTTAAGCGGTCGGATAAGCTCCTACGAGCAGTACTTC.